The subject of this entry is one T cell receptor (beta chain). The data belong to a study of patients and donors after allogeneic stem cell transplantation. TCRdb fed the RT-PCR reads into MiXCR, producing one record per CDR3 protein. The table records about 960,000 distinct CDR3 sequences, roughly 18% of them present only once. V was pared by 1 base and J by 7 bases, with 8 bases between. The CDR3 covers 13 residues. Per germline, CDR1 LNHDA and CDR2 SQIVND (reference sequence). Sequenced: blood, either unsorted or a sorted T cell fraction (not recorded which). The chain links TRBV19 to TRBJ1-5; D is unclear. The clonotype comes from a human donor who was either an allogeneic HSCT recipient or a stem cell or donor lymphocyte infusion donor (not recorded which). It is not recorded whose cells these are; they may come from a transplant donor. The CDR3 nucleotides read TGTGCCAGTAGTATAGGAGGGTTGCAGCCCCAGCATTTT. This sequence encodes CASSIGGLQPQHF. Supplemented by reference TRBV19 and TRBJ1-5, the full variable domain reads DGGITQSPKYLFRKEGQNVTLSCEQNLNHDAMYWYRQDPGQGLRLIYYSQIVNDFQKGDIAEGYSVSREKKESFPLTVTSAQKNPTAFYLCASSIGGLQPQHFGDGTRLSIL.